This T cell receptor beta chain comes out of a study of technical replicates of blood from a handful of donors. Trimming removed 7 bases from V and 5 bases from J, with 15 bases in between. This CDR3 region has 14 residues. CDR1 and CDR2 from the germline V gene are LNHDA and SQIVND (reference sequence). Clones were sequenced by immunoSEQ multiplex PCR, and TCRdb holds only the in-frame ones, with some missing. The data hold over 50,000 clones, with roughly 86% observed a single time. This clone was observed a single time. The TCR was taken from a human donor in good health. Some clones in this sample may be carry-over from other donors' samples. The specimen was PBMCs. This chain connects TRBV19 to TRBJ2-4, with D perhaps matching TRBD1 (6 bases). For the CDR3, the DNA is TGTGCCAGTACCCCGGGACATGGCCAAAACATTCAGTACTTC. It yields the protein CASTPGHGQNIQYF.